The rows below give T cell receptor beta chains drawn from one sample of a study of blood T cell repertoires in COVID-19. This table comes from immunoSEQ multiplex PCR, and its TCRdb copy is limited to in-frame clones, with some not included. The sample contains 200,000 to 300,000 clones, 70% to 90% of which appear only once. Specimen: PBMCs or T cells enriched from blood (not recorded which). The source is a woman aged 40 to 49 with acute COVID-19. Both conserved end residues are part of each CDR3. D genes are given only for firm matches. Expanded clones are given a class, and other clones once, few, many or no size at all.

>.|TRBJ1-6|.|TRBV21-1
TGTGCCCCCAACAGGGATCTTTCCTATAATTCACCCCTCCACTTT
CAPNRDLSYNSPLHF
>TRBD2|TRBJ2-3|.|TRBV19
TGTGCCAGTACCCCCGAGCGGGGGGCCAGCACAGATACGCAGTATTTT
CASTPERGASTDTQYF
>.|TRBJ1-5|.|TRBV7-8
TGTGCCAGCAGCTCTATGGGGGGGAACTTAAAACAGCCCCAGCATTTT
CASSSMGGNLKQPQHF
>.|TRBJ1-1|.|TRBV28
TGTGCCATCAAGACAGGTGGGAGATACACTGAAGCTTTCTTT
CAIKTGGRYTEAFF
>TRBD2|TRBJ2-3|.|TRBV29-1
TGCAGCGTTGTGGGAGGGACAGATACGCAGTATTTT
CSVVGGTDTQYF
>.|TRBJ2-5|.|TRBV7-2
TGTGCCAGCAGCTTAGGAGGGTTGGAGACCCAGTACTTC
CASSLGGLETQYF
>.|TRBJ1-2|.|TRBV6-5
TGTGCCAGCAGTCCGTCAGGGGTTGGTGGCTACACCTTC
CASSPSGVGGYTF
>TRBD1|TRBJ1-1|once|TRBV12-5
TGTGCTAGTGGTTGGGACAGGGCGAACACTGAAGCTTTCTTT
CASGWDRANTEAFF
>.|TRBJ2-5|.|TRBV9
TGTGCCAGCAGCGCCAGAGCAGGGTCTTTAGAGACCCAGTACTTC
CASSARAGSLETQYF
>.|TRBJ2-2|.|TRBV21-1
TGTGCCAGCAGCAAATGGACAGGGCTAGACACCGGGGAGCTGTTTTTT
CASSKWTGLDTGELFF
>TRBD1|TRBJ1-1|.|TRBV6-5
TGTGCCAGCAGAGAGACAGGGTCCAACACTGAAGCTTTCTTT
CASRETGSNTEAFF
>.|TRBJ2-2|many|TRBV5-4
TGTGCCAGCAGCCGAGGGACAACGAACACCGGGGAGCTGTTTTTT
CASSRGTTNTGELFF
>.|TRBJ2-2|.|TRBV4-1
TGCGCCAGCAGCCTCTCCGGGGTCGGCGCCGGGGAGCTGTTTTTT
CASSLSGVGAGELFF
>.|TRBJ1-1|once|TRBV9
TGTGCCAGCAGCGTAGTAGGGGAGAACACTGAAGCTTTCTTT
CASSVVGENTEAFF
>.|TRBJ2-1|.|TRBV7-2
TGTGCCAGCAGCTTAGGTCCGCCCCCCAGGGAGCAGTTCTTC
CASSLGPPPREQFF
>TRBD1|TRBJ1-3|.|TRBV5-6
TGTGCCAGCAGCTGGGGAGGACAGGGCTTCTCCTCTGGAAACACCATATATTTT
CASSWGGQGFSSGNTIYF
>TRBD2|TRBJ2-5|once|TRBV9
TGTGCCAGCAGCGTGGGGCTAGCGGGGGGCCTAGACCAAGAGACCCAGTACTTC
CASSVGLAGGLDQETQYF
>TRBD2|TRBJ2-3|.|TRBV9
TGTGCCAGCAGCGTCCCCCTAGCGGGGGGCCCCGATACGCAGTATTTT
CASSVPLAGGPDTQYF
>TRBD2|TRBJ2-1|few|TRBV5-1
TGCGCCAGCAGCTTGGTACTAGCGGGCAACAATGAGCAGTTCTTC
CASSLVLAGNNEQFF
>.|TRBJ1-5|.|TRBV19
TGTGCCAGCGAACTACAGGGTGAGGGCAATCAGCCCCAGCATTTT
CASELQGEGNQPQHF
>TRBD1|TRBJ1-2|.|TRBV11-2
TGTGCCAGCAGCCTAGGAGACAGGGAAATTTACTATGGCTACACCTTC
CASSLGDREIYYGYTF
>.|TRBJ1-6|once|TRBV27
TGTGCCAGCAGTGCAAGGGGGAGCTCCTATAATTCACCCCTCCACTTT
CASSARGSSYNSPLHF
>.|TRBJ1-6|.|TRBV7-2
TGTGCCAGCAGCCTACGTCGAAATTTGGGAGATAATTCACCCCTCCACTTT
CASSLRRNLGDNSPLHF
>TRBD1|TRBJ1-4|.|TRBV7-2
TGTGCCAGCAGCCCTAGACAGGGAATCGGAGGACTGTTTTTT
CASSPRQGIGGLFF
>.|TRBJ2-7|many|TRBV15
TGTGCCACCAGCAGAGGGTCAACCCCACTCTACGAGCAGTACTTC
CATSRGSTPLYEQYF
>.|TRBJ2-1|.|TRBV3-1/TRBV3-2
TGTGCCAGCAGCCAAGAGTCGAAGCGGAGGACTTACAATGAGCAGTTCTTC
CASSQESKRRTYNEQFF
>TRBD1|TRBJ1-6|.|TRBV6-5
TGTGCCAGCAGTTACCTGTTACAGGGGTCCCCCCTCCACTTT
CASSYLLQGSPLHF
>.|TRBJ1-1|.|TRBV11-2
TGTGCCAGCAGCTTAGACAGTATTTACACTGAAGCTTTCTTT
CASSLDSIYTEAFF
>.|TRBJ1-2|.|TRBV29-1
TGCAGCGTCGATGACACCGGGGGCTATGGCTACACCTTC
CSVDDTGGYGYTF
>.|TRBJ2-3|.|TRBV20-1
TGCAGTGCTAGTGGTGGGGGCTCAGATACGCAGTATTTT
CSASGGGSDTQYF
>.|TRBJ1-2|.|TRBV19
TGTGCCAGTAGTATTAGGGGGAACTATGGCTACACCTTC
CASSIRGNYGYTF
>.|TRBJ2-1|.|TRBV24-1
TGTGCCACCAGTGATCAGGCCTCAGGCTCCTACAATGAGCAGTTCTTC
CATSDQASGSYNEQFF
>TRBD1|TRBJ2-3|.|TRBV6-5
TGTGCCAGCAGTTCCATAACAGGGGAAAATACGCAGTATTTT
CASSSITGENTQYF
>TRBD2|TRBJ2-1|.|TRBV4-3
TGCGCCAGCAGCCAAGATGAGGGACTAGGGTACAATGAGCAGTTCTTC
CASSQDEGLGYNEQFF
>TRBD1|TRBJ1-6|.|TRBV27
TGTGCCAGCGGGTCCGGGACAGGGGGCGGGTATTCACCCCTCCACTTT
CASGSGTGGGYSPLHF
>TRBD1|TRBJ2-1|.|TRBV18
TGTGCCAGCTTAACCAGGACAGGGGGCAATGAGCAGTTCTTC
CASLTRTGGNEQFF
>.|TRBJ1-5|few|TRBV2
TGTGCCAGCAGCCGGGATCAGCCCCAGCATTTT
CASSRDQPQHF
>TRBD2|TRBJ2-3|.|TRBV6-5
TGTGCCAGCAGTTACGGGACTAGCGGGACCTCAGATACGCAGTATTTT
CASSYGTSGTSDTQYF
>TRBD1|TRBJ1-2|.|TRBV19
TGTGCCAGTAGTGACGGACAGGGTGGCTACACCTTC
CASSDGQGGYTF
>TRBD1|TRBJ1-2|.|TRBV4-3
TGCGCCAGCAGCCAAACCACAGGGGGCCATGGCTACACCTTC
CASSQTTGGHGYTF
>.|TRBJ2-5|.|TRBV29-1
TGCAGCGTTGTAGACCCCCGCCAGGGGCCACAAGAGACCCAGTACTTC
CSVVDPRQGPQETQYF
>.|TRBJ2-2|.|TRBV19
TGTGCCAGTATCCCCAGTAGGGGTTACACCGGGGAGCTGTTTTTT
CASIPSRGYTGELFF
>.|TRBJ2-1|once|TRBV12-5
TGTGCTAGTGGTTCCCGTTCGGGCAATGAGCAGTTCTTC
CASGSRSGNEQFF